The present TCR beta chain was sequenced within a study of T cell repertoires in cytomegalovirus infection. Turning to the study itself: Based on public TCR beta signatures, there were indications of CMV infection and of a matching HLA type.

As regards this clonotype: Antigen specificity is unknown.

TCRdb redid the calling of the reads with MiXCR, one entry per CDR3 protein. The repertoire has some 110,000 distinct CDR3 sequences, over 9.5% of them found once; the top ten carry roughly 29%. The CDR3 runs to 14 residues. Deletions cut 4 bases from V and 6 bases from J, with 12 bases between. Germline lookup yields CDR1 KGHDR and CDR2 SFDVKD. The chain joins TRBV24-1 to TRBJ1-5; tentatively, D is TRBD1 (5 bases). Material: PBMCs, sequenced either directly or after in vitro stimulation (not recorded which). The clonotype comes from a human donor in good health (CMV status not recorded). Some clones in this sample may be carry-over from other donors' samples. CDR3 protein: CATSEYGTPQPQHF. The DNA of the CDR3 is TGTGCCACCAGTGAGTACGGGACGCCTCAGCCCCAGCATTTT.